The clone carrying this TCR beta chain was recorded a few times. The antigen is unknown. The sample comes from a study of T cells after yellow fever vaccination. On the study more broadly: SMART-Seq v4 Ultra Low Input prepared libraries from low-cell fractions. General study results and limits: Post-booster repertoires again held most primary-vaccination clones (approximately 96% CD4, roughly 88% CD8).

CDR3 length equals 14 residues. Trimming removed 2 bases at V and 5 bases at J, with 12 bases between. Using its own MiXCR run on the 5' RACE reads, TCRdb lists one record per CDR3 protein. The repertoire holds about 260,000 distinct CDR3 sequences, with under 15% as singletons. The source of this sequence is a young man who received the YFV17D yellow fever vaccine. The chain couples TRBV12-3 or TRBV12-4 to TRBJ1-1, with D uncertain. The input for sequencing was CD4+ T cells sorted from PBMCs, taken 45 days after the yellow fever booster vaccination. The CDR3 loop is CASSLWEGETEAFF. The DNA for the CDR3 is TGTGCCAGCAGTTTATGGGAGGGAGAGACTGAAGCTTTCTTT.